Listed below are T cell receptor beta chains from one sample, sequenced in a study of cytomegalovirus exposure and HLA in healthy donors. The protocol was immunoSEQ multiplex PCR, while the TCRdb copy is restricted to in-frame clones and leaves out a portion. The repertoire holds over 250,000 clones, with approximately 70% as singletons. The sample comprised PBMCs. All receptors come from a female donor in good health and CMV-seronegative. The CDR3 runs from the conserved cysteine through the conserved F or W. Fields, in order: CDR3 DNA, CDR3 protein, J gene, CDR3 length, D gene, V gene, clone size. D genes are given only for firm matches. Only part of the rows carry a size: once, few, many, or a class if the clone is expanded.

cdr3_nt: TGTGCCAGCAGCCAAGCGGGACAGGGGAGATACGAGCAGTACTTC
cdr3_aa: CASSQAGQGRYEQYF
j_call: TRBJ2-7
cdr3_length: 15
d_call: TRBD1
v_call: TRBV2
clone_size: once

cdr3_nt: TGTGCCAGCAGCTTGAGCGGGGGCTACACCTTC
cdr3_aa: CASSLSGGYTF
j_call: TRBJ1-2
cdr3_length: 11
d_call: -
v_call: TRBV5-4
clone_size: -

cdr3_nt: TGTGCCAGCAGTGAAATACTAGCGGGATGTAACACCGGGGAGCTGTTTTTT
cdr3_aa: CASSEILAGCNTGELFF
j_call: TRBJ2-2
cdr3_length: 17
d_call: TRBD2
v_call: TRBV25-1
clone_size: -

cdr3_nt: TGCGCCAGCAGCTTGTGGCTAGCGGCCCCAGATACGCAGTATTTT
cdr3_aa: CASSLWLAAPDTQYF
j_call: TRBJ2-3
cdr3_length: 15
d_call: TRBD2
v_call: TRBV5-1
clone_size: -

cdr3_nt: TGTTCCAGCAGCTTAGCCTACGCAACTAATGAAAAACTGTTTTTT
cdr3_aa: CSSSLAYATNEKLFF
j_call: TRBJ1-4
cdr3_length: 15
d_call: -
v_call: TRBV7-9
clone_size: -

cdr3_nt: TGTGCCAGCTCACCAAATTTGGACAGTAACACTGAAGCTTTCTTT
cdr3_aa: CASSPNLDSNTEAFF
j_call: TRBJ1-1
cdr3_length: 15
d_call: -
v_call: TRBV18
clone_size: few

cdr3_nt: TGCAGCGCAAACCGGGACAACACTAACTATGGCTACACCTTC
cdr3_aa: CSANRDNTNYGYTF
j_call: TRBJ1-2
cdr3_length: 14
d_call: -
v_call: TRBV29-1
clone_size: -

cdr3_nt: TGTGCCAGCAGTTTATTAGGACAGGTTCTTGGCTACACCTTC
cdr3_aa: CASSLLGQVLGYTF
j_call: TRBJ1-2
cdr3_length: 14
d_call: TRBD1
v_call: TRBV28
clone_size: -

cdr3_nt: TGTGCCAGCAGCTTTGATCGCGGTTCCTACGAGCAGTACTTC
cdr3_aa: CASSFDRGSYEQYF
j_call: TRBJ2-7
cdr3_length: 14
d_call: -
v_call: TRBV7-2
clone_size: once

cdr3_nt: TGTGCCAGCAGTGCTAGCGGGAGGTCGCCCTACGAGCAGTACTTC
cdr3_aa: CASSASGRSPYEQYF
j_call: TRBJ2-7
cdr3_length: 15
d_call: TRBD2
v_call: TRBV25-1
clone_size: once

cdr3_nt: TGTGCCAGCAGTGACGACAGCTCCTACGAGCAGTACTTC
cdr3_aa: CASSDDSSYEQYF
j_call: TRBJ2-7
cdr3_length: 13
d_call: -
v_call: TRBV25-1
clone_size: -

cdr3_nt: TGTGCCAGCAGACGCGGACAGTCCGGCAATCAGCCCCAGCATTTT
cdr3_aa: CASRRGQSGNQPQHF
j_call: TRBJ1-5
cdr3_length: 15
d_call: -
v_call: TRBV6-6
clone_size: -

cdr3_nt: TGTGCCAGCAGCACATTGACTAGCCCTACGTCCTACGAGCAGTACTTC
cdr3_aa: CASSTLTSPTSYEQYF
j_call: TRBJ2-7
cdr3_length: 16
d_call: TRBD2
v_call: TRBV5-4
clone_size: few

cdr3_nt: TGTGCCAGTAGTATAGGCGGACAGGGGGCCTCAAACGAGCAGTACTTC
cdr3_aa: CASSIGGQGASNEQYF
j_call: TRBJ2-7
cdr3_length: 16
d_call: TRBD1
v_call: TRBV19
clone_size: -

cdr3_nt: TGTGCCAGCACCCCTTGGGGAGATCACCCTGAAGCTTTCTTT
cdr3_aa: CASTPWGDHPEAFF
j_call: TRBJ1-1
cdr3_length: 14
d_call: -
v_call: TRBV5-6
clone_size: few

cdr3_nt: TGTGCCTGGGCCAAGGGACTACTCTCCTACGAGCAGTACTTC
cdr3_aa: CAWAKGLLSYEQYF
j_call: TRBJ2-7
cdr3_length: 14
d_call: TRBD2
v_call: TRBV30
clone_size: -

cdr3_nt: TGTGCCAGCAGCGGCGTCAGGGGTGGCGGAAACACCATATATTTT
cdr3_aa: CASSGVRGGGNTIYF
j_call: TRBJ1-3
cdr3_length: 15
d_call: -
v_call: TRBV2
clone_size: -

cdr3_nt: TGTGCCAGCAGCGTGGGACTAGCGGGAGACTACGAGCAGTACTTC
cdr3_aa: CASSVGLAGDYEQYF
j_call: TRBJ2-7
cdr3_length: 15
d_call: TRBD2
v_call: TRBV7-9
clone_size: once

cdr3_nt: TGTGCCAGCCTTGGTGGGACAGGGGGTCGGACTGAAGCTTTCTTT
cdr3_aa: CASLGGTGGRTEAFF
j_call: TRBJ1-1
cdr3_length: 15
d_call: TRBD1
v_call: TRBV6-1
clone_size: -

cdr3_nt: TGTGCCAGCTCACCTATTGGACAGGGACTGAACACTGAAGCTTTCTTT
cdr3_aa: CASSPIGQGLNTEAFF
j_call: TRBJ1-1
cdr3_length: 16
d_call: TRBD1
v_call: TRBV18
clone_size: few

cdr3_nt: TGTGCCAGCTCACCACCCTATAGCGAGCAGTACTTC
cdr3_aa: CASSPPYSEQYF
j_call: TRBJ2-7
cdr3_length: 12
d_call: -
v_call: TRBV18
clone_size: -

cdr3_nt: TGTGCCAGCAGCGAGGGACTAGCGGTACCGTACGAGCAGTACTTC
cdr3_aa: CASSEGLAVPYEQYF
j_call: TRBJ2-7
cdr3_length: 15
d_call: TRBD2
v_call: TRBV9
clone_size: -

cdr3_nt: TGTGCCAGCAGCGTAGCTCCGCTAGCGGATACGCAGTATTTT
cdr3_aa: CASSVAPLADTQYF
j_call: TRBJ2-3
cdr3_length: 14
d_call: -
v_call: TRBV9
clone_size: few

cdr3_nt: TGTGCCAGCAGCCCGGGCGGGACAGGGGGCCTTTTGAACACTGAAGCTTTCTTT
cdr3_aa: CASSPGGTGGLLNTEAFF
j_call: TRBJ1-1
cdr3_length: 18
d_call: TRBD1
v_call: TRBV5-4
clone_size: -

cdr3_nt: TGTGCCAGCAGTGATTTGACTGTGTACACAGATACGCAGTATTTT
cdr3_aa: CASSDLTVYTDTQYF
j_call: TRBJ2-3
cdr3_length: 15
d_call: -
v_call: TRBV6-1
clone_size: -

cdr3_nt: TGTGCCAGTAGTTCAGGACAGGGACTCTCTGGGGCCAACGTCCTGACTTTC
cdr3_aa: CASSSGQGLSGANVLTF
j_call: TRBJ2-6
cdr3_length: 17
d_call: TRBD1
v_call: TRBV19
clone_size: -

cdr3_nt: TGTGCCAGCAGCGAGACAACACCCTCTGGAAACACCATATATTTT
cdr3_aa: CASSETTPSGNTIYF
j_call: TRBJ1-3
cdr3_length: 15
d_call: -
v_call: TRBV7-9
clone_size: -

cdr3_nt: TGTGCCAGCGATGGATCGACAGGTAGGAGCAATCAGCCCCAGCATTTT
cdr3_aa: CASDGSTGRSNQPQHF
j_call: TRBJ1-5
cdr3_length: 16
d_call: -
v_call: TRBV2
clone_size: -